The following is a T cell receptor (beta chain) sequence with its context. The antigen is unknown. PCR used 60 Vbeta primers and 13 Jbeta primers. Clones were read by immunoSEQ multiplex PCR, and TCRdb kept only the in-frame ones, dropping some. The repertoire holds 95,000 to 150,000 clones, with approximately 72% as singletons. These data come from a study of cytomegalovirus exposure and HLA in healthy donors. Whole-study results and caveats: V- and J-gene trimming of TCR beta was linked (in a later analysis) to a missense DCLRE1C variant. Many donors shared some public TCRs, even though most TCR sequences were rare. In a later analysis, approximately 18,000 TCR beta sequences were associated with HLA alleles at 0.05 false discovery rate.

The V end was cut by 5 bases, the J end by 3 bases, with 11 bases between. The CDR3 length is 13 residues. The germline CDR1 and CDR2 sequences are SGHVS and FNYEAQ. The chain carries TRBV7-6 and TRBJ2-7, with D tentatively TRBD1 (5 bases). The sequencing sample was made of PBMCs. The sequence came from a woman between 40 and 55 years old in good health and CMV-seropositive. For the CDR3, the DNA is TGTGCCAGCAGCCCATTGGACATCTACGAGCAGTACTTC. Amino acid sequence: CASSPLDIYEQYF. Full variable domain (outside the CDR3, taken from reference TRBV7-6 and TRBJ2-7): GAGVSQSPRYKVTKRGQDVALRCDPISGHVSLYWYRQALGQGPEFLTYFNYEAQQDKSGLPNDRFSAERPEGSISTLTIQRTEQRDSAMYRCASSPLDIYEQYFGPGTRLTVT.